The entry below gives a single TCR beta chain sequence along with its context. Per the original methods: Counts of nucleated cells, estimated from reference gene primer amplification, were obtained. Produced via immunoSEQ multiplex PCR; TCRdb's table is partial and in-frame only. V and J calls and clone size are copied from that table; D and trimming were computed from the DNA. The sample includes 50,000 to 60,000 clones, about 88% of them seen just once. The source of the sample is a study of blood T cell repertoires in COVID-19. Study as a whole: COVID-19 samples collected from the United States, Italy and Spain covered acute and convalescent phases. Sources were T cells, B-cell-depleted T cells, or PBMCs; the material itself was cDNA or gDNA.

V was shortened by 0 bases and J by 12 bases, with 10 bases between the two germline ends. CDR1 SGHRS and CDR2 YFSETQ come from the germline V gene. CDR3 length: 12 residues. The chain links TRBV5-1 to TRBJ2-1; D is perhaps TRBD1 (5 bases). The sequencing sample was made of peripheral blood. The origin of this receptor is a man in his fifties or sixties with acute or convalescent COVID-19. DNA for the CDR3: TGCGCCAGCAGCTTGGGGGGCTACGGGCAGTTCTTC. It translates to CASSLGGYGQFF.